This T cell receptor (beta chain) was documented in a study of T cell responses to AZD1222 COVID-19 vaccine. Study-level information: Researchers grouped second doses given at about 4 or about 12 weeks into one pool.

The CDR3 totals 14 residues. Germline V lookup: CDR1 MDHEN, CDR2 SYDVKM. The trim removed 7 bases at V and 5 bases at J, leaving 10 bases unmatched. Measured with immunoSEQ multiplex PCR; TCRdb has only the in-frame clones, and not every one. The sample has 95,000 to 100,000 clones; around 84% are singletons. Study-wide results and caveats: Across the whole spike, CD4 TCRs peaked at regions 160-218 and 743-854.

In the case of this clone: What it binds is unknown.

The sample was peripheral blood, taken on day 0 of AZD1222 vaccination. The chain uses TRBV28 and TRBJ1-1, with 7 positions matching TRBD1. This receptor was obtained from an adult in good health. The CDR3 DNA reads as TGTGCCAGCACTCGAAACAGGGGAAATACTGAAGCTTTCTTT. Translated, it gives CASTRNRGNTEAFF.